Sequencing of this T cell receptor (beta chain) was carried out in a study of cytomegalovirus exposure and HLA in healthy donors. Findings and limits, study-wide: TRBV6-2, TRBV6-3 and some other V segments were excluded as indistinguishable.

The CDR3 covers 14 residues. Germline V gives CDR1 SGHVS, CDR2 FQNEAQ. The V end was cut by 4 bases, the J end by 1 base, with 7 bases between. This clone was seen a single time. As yet, its antigen is unknown. The PCR ran on 60 Vbeta and 13 Jbeta primers. The table came from immunoSEQ multiplex PCR; TCRdb's copy has only in-frame clones and leaves some out. The sample yields under 100,000 clones, 60% to 85% seen once. This chain uses TRBV7-8 with TRBJ2-2; D possibly corresponds to TRBD2 (6 bases). The source material was PBMCs. This receptor was obtained from a man between 18 and 29 years old in good health and CMV-seropositive. DNA of the CDR3: TGTGCCAGCAGCTATAGCGGGAACACCGGGGAGCTGTTTTTT. It specifies CASSYSGNTGELFF.